A single sample is the source of the 10 T cell receptor beta chains below, sequenced in a study of shared clonotypes between healthy human individuals (dated by TCRdb to 2018 to 2020). CD8 naive samples were obtained by positive selection for CCR7 among CD45RO-negative cells, yielding a CD45RA+CCR7+ population from which TemRA cells were excluded. Preparation of the library involved the immunoSEQ multiplex PCR assay. As stored in TCRdb, this immuneACCESS dataset retains in-frame rearrangements with V and J assigned. A fraction of the clones does not appear; measured against another copy, unresolved V genes explain less than half of the discrepancy, and the remainder lacks a known reason. The sample records millions of clones, less than 95% of which are singletons. In total, the top ten clones hold 0.9% to 1.4% of the sample. The sample was naive CD8+ T cells sorted from blood. Interpreted using the paper, the cell subset or site label stands for: CD45RA+CCR7+. The receptor set was obtained from a man between 18 and 29 years old in good health.

CDR3 residues: CASSESTGDQAFF. Written as DNA, the CDR3 is TGCGCCAGCAGTGAGTCTACAGGGGATCAAGCTTTCTTT. The chain links TRBV10-2 to TRBJ1-1; 7 bases map to TRBD1. Germline V gives CDR1 WSHSY, CDR2 SAAADI. The CDR3 is 13 residues long. Losses at the gene ends were 0 bases for V and 9 bases for J; bases not matched to a gene: 4.

The chain couples TRBV5-6 to TRBJ1-1; no definite D call. The CDR3 consists of 11 residues. Trimming took 0 bases from V and 6 from J, leaving 3 bases between them. Germline CDR1 and CDR2: SGHDT and YYEEEE. CDR3 coding DNA: TGTGCCAGCAGCTTGGTATCTGAAGCTTTCTTT. This encodes CASSLVSEAFF.

A remark on this clone: In the same sample, other DNA sequences code for this CDR3. This sequence joins TRBV30 and TRBJ2-3; unclear D gene. V dropped 0 bases and J dropped 6 bases, with 4 bases sitting between them. CDR1 and CDR2 (germline): GTSNPN, SVGIG (reference sequence). The CDR3 is 11 amino acids. The DNA for the CDR3 is TGTGCCTGGAGTGTTGGGGATACGCAGTATTTT. This codes for CAWSVGDTQYF.

This chain connects TRBV4-1 to TRBJ2-1, with TRBD1 matching 9 bases. The ends lost 1 base at V and 7 bases at J; junction bases unmatched: 8. Germline V gene lookup returns CDR1 MGHRA and CDR2 YSYEKL. The length of the CDR3 is 16 residues. CDR3: CASSQVKGQGRNEQFF. Here the CDR3 DNA reads TGCGCCAGCAGCCAAGTTAAGGGACAGGGTAGGAATGAGCAGTTCTTC.

The chain couples TRBV7-6 to TRBJ2-3; D ambiguous. This CDR3 is built from 15 residues. Trimming cost V 5 bases and J 6 bases, with 18 bases left between them. CDR1 is SGHVS and CDR2 is FNYEAQ in the germline V gene. The CDR3 nucleotides are TGTGCCAGCAGCCGATATAAGGCCACCGGGGATACGCAGTATTTT. It yields the protein CASSRYKATGDTQYF.

This clone appeared a single time. This chain connects TRBV5-4 to TRBJ1-1, with a tentative D call TRBD1 (6 bases). Germline assignment: CDR1 SGHNT and CDR2 YYREEE (reference sequence). With 4 bases removed from V and 12 bases from J, the gap between germline ends came to 16 bases. The length of the CDR3 is 12 residues. CDR3 DNA: TGTGCCAGCAGCCCAGAGGACAGAGTGACTTTCTTT. Its translation is CASSPEDRVTFF. Full variable domain (outside the CDR3, taken from reference TRBV5-4 and TRBJ1-1): ETGVTQSPTHLIKTRGQQVTLRCSSQSGHNTVSWYQQALGQGPQFIFQYYREEENGRGNFPPRFSGLQFPNYSSELNVNALELDDSALYLCASSPEDRVTFFGQGTRLTVV.

V and J are TRBV6-5 and TRBJ2-3; 9 positions match TRBD1. Trimming removed 7 bases from V and 1 base from J; junction bases left unmatched: 6. This CDR3 has 15 residues. Germline V gene sequence: CDR1 MNHEY, CDR2 SVGAGI. CDR3 residues: CASNVQGAGTDTQYF. The CDR3 DNA reads as TGTGCCAGCAATGTACAGGGGGCGGGCACAGATACGCAGTATTTT.

CDR3 DNA sequence: TGTGCCAGCAGTTTAAGGACTCCCTACGAGCAGTACTTC. It yields the protein CASSLRTPYEQYF. The rearrangement uses TRBV27 and TRBJ2-7, with a weak D call TRBD2 (5 bases). With 2 bases removed from V and 2 bases from J, the gap between germline ends came to 7 bases. The CDR3 runs 13 residues. Germline CDR1 and CDR2: MNHEY and SMNVEV (reference sequence).

Points on this clone: Other DNA sequences in this specimen translate into the identical CDR3. The rearrangement uses TRBV7-9 and TRBJ2-7; 11 bases are shared with TRBD1. Trimming removed 4 bases from V and 2 bases from J; junction bases left unmatched: 4. CDR1 SEHNR and CDR2 FQNEAQ come from the germline V gene (reference sequence). The CDR3 consists of 15 residues. CDR3 sequence: CASSSGGQGAYEQYF. Here the CDR3 DNA reads TGTGCCAGCAGCTCGGGGGGACAGGGGGCCTACGAGCAGTACTTC.

This clone showed up just once. The J gene is TRBJ1-2, the V gene TRBV29-1, with 7 bases fitting TRBD1. The V and J ends lost 5 bases and 2 bases, in that order; junction bases with no gene match: 5. CDR1 and CDR2 from the germline V gene are SQVTM and ANQGSEA. The CDR3 sequence is 13 residues long. CDR3 sequence: CSVPTTGNYGYTF. The CDR3, as DNA: TGCAGCGTTCCAACGACAGGGAACTATGGCTACACCTTC.